A single sample gave rise to the 22 T cell receptor beta chains below, sequenced in a study of neurological immune-mediated disorders. MiXCR, run by TCRdb on the 5' RACE reads, gives a single entry per CDR3 protein. The sample carries about 14,000 distinct CDR3 sequences, approximately 7.6% recorded once. The sequenced material came from CD8+ T cells from blood. These receptors all come from a woman between 40 and 50 years old in good health.

This clonotype showed up many times. The J gene is TRBJ1-1, the V gene TRBV9; D is ambiguous. Trimming took 0 bases from V and 0 from J, leaving 6 bases between them. In germline, CDR1 is SGDLS, CDR2 YYNGEE. The CDR3 consists of 14 residues. CDR3 coding DNA: TGTGCCAGCAGCGTAGTGTCGCTGAACACTGAAGCTTTCTTT. It specifies CASSVVSLNTEAFF.

In its sample, this clonotype was seen many times. This chain connects TRBV19 to TRBJ1-3; perhaps TRBD1 as D (5 bases). Trimming took 5 bases from V and 0 from J, leaving 17 bases between them. The CDR3 loop spans 17 amino acids. Per the germline V gene, CDR1 is LNHDA and CDR2 is SQIVND (reference sequence). For the CDR3, the DNA is TGTGCCAGTAGTGCCACGGGGACCACGCTCTCTGGAAACACCATATATTTT. It yields the protein CASSATGTTLSGNTIYF.

This clonotype showed up many times. Written as DNA, the CDR3 is TGTGCCAGCAGTCCCGGGGGGACCCAGTACTTC. Encoded protein: CASSPGGTQYF. The chain joins TRBV4-2 to TRBJ2-5; D is perhaps TRBD2 (6 bases). The germline gives CDR1 LGHNA, CDR2 YNFKEQ. The CDR3 loop spans 11 amino acids. Trimming stripped 6 bases from V and 7 bases from J, with 9 bases between.

This clonotype has a count of ten or more. The chain joins TRBV5-1 to TRBJ2-3; D is ambiguous. V was trimmed by 0 bases and J by 0 bases, leaving 11 bases between them. The CDR3 contains 16 residues. Germline V CDR1 and CDR2: SGHRS, YFSETQ. The CDR3 DNA reads TGCGCCAGCAGCTTGGAGAGGAGCAGTAGCACAGATACGCAGTATTTT. Protein product: CASSLERSSSTDTQYF.

This clonotype was found many times. The V gene is TRBV6-2 or TRBV6-3, the J gene TRBJ2-5; D is unresolved. The CDR3 runs to 13 residues. Germline V gene sequence: CDR1 MNHEY, CDR2 SVGEGT. V lost 7 bases and J 5 bases, leaving 14 bases between the germline ends. The CDR3 region is CASTHIMGETQYF. The CDR3 nucleotides read TGTGCCAGCACCCACATAATGGGCGAGACCCAGTACTTC.

This clonotype has a count of ten or more. The chain joins TRBV9 to TRBJ1-2; D is unclear. The CDR3 totals 14 residues. The germline V and J ends were trimmed by 7 bases and 4 bases, with 17 bases remaining between them. Per germline, CDR1 SGDLS and CDR2 YYNGEE. CDR3 in amino acids: CASGERFSGYGYTF. For the CDR3, the DNA is TGTGCCAGCGGGGAGAGGTTCTCTGGCTATGGCTACACCTTC.

There are many counts of this clonotype. The chain links TRBV7-9 to TRBJ1-1, with 9 bases fitting TRBD1. CDR3 length: 18 residues. With V trimmed by 6 bases and J by 0 bases, 14 bases remained unmatched. Germline lookup yields CDR1 SEHNR and CDR2 FQNEAQ (reference sequence). The CDR3 DNA sequence: TGTGCCAGCAGTTCACATCTAAGGGACAGGGTAATGAACACTGAAGCTTTCTTT. It codes for CASSSHLRDRVMNTEAFF.

By its share, this clonotype is medium-sized (0.01 to 0.1%). The rearrangement links TRBV5-1 to TRBJ2-7; D unclear. CDR1 is SGHRS, CDR2 YFSETQ, per germline. The CDR3 spans 16 residues. The V gene lost 1 base and the J gene lost 2 bases, with 16 bases spanning the gap. CDR3 residues: CASSLTSSAAPYEQYF. Here the CDR3 DNA reads TGCGCCAGCAGCTTGACATCCTCGGCGGCACCCTACGAGCAGTACTTC.

This clonotype was seen many times. The chain uses TRBV4-1 and TRBJ2-7; TRBD1 is a possible D gene (5 bases). Germline values: CDR1 MGHRA, CDR2 YSYEKL. V shed 2 bases and J shed 2 bases, with 19 bases lying between them. The CDR3 consists of 17 residues. The CDR3 region has the DNA TGCGCCAGCAGCCAAATAATAACAGGTCCGAAACCCTACGAGCAGTACTTC. Amino acids: CASSQIITGPKPYEQYF.

This clonotype was seen repeatedly, ten times or more. The V and J genes are TRBV18 and TRBJ2-4, with TRBD2 matching 7 bases. There are 14 residues in the CDR3. J lost 8 bases, V lost 3 bases, and 7 bases had no gene match. Per germline, CDR1 KGHSH and CDR2 LQKENI. This chain's CDR3 is CASSPGLVRHIQYF. Here the CDR3 DNA reads TGTGCCAGCTCACCCGGACTAGTACGTCACATTCAGTACTTC.

There are many counts of this clonotype. The V call is TRBV7-9, the J call TRBJ2-1; 8 bases align to TRBD2. The CDR3 has 18 amino acids. The ends lost 5 bases at V and 0 bases at J; junction bases unmatched: 12. Germline V lookup: CDR1 SEHNR, CDR2 FQNEAQ (reference sequence). CDR3 sequence: CASSQPTTSVSSYNEQFF. The CDR3 region has the DNA TGTGCCAGCAGCCAACCCACGACTAGCGTTAGCTCCTACAATGAGCAGTTCTTC.

This clonotype occurred many times. The chain joins TRBV5-1 to TRBJ2-1, with TRBD2 matching over 10 bases. Germline CDR1 SGHRS, CDR2 YFSETQ. With V trimmed by 2 bases and J by 5 bases, 1 base remained unmatched. There are 14 residues in the CDR3. CDR3 sequence reads: CASSLAGGNNEQFF. The CDR3 DNA reads as TGCGCCAGCAGCTTAGCGGGAGGGAACAATGAGCAGTTCTTC.

This clonotype was seen ten or more times. The chain is built from TRBV5-1 and TRBJ2-7, with D perhaps matching TRBD1 (6 bases). Trimming removed 4 bases at V and 4 bases at J, with 15 bases between. Germline V lookup: CDR1 SGHRS, CDR2 YFSETQ. The CDR3 is made up of 14 amino acids. CDR3 sequence: CASSPARGLYEQYF. The CDR3, as DNA: TGCGCCAGCAGCCCCGCTAGGGGGTTATACGAGCAGTACTTC.

This clonotype was observed at least ten times. V usage is TRBV19 and J usage is TRBJ2-1; D is ambiguous. This CDR3 comprises 14 residues. The germline V gene encodes CDR1 LNHDA and CDR2 SQIVND (reference sequence). V was pared by 4 bases and J by 5 bases, with 12 bases between. Here the CDR3 reads CASSNLGADNEQFF. The CDR3 coding sequence is TGTGCCAGTAGTAACCTGGGCGCGGACAATGAGCAGTTCTTC.

This clonotype is medium-sized (0.01 to 0.1%) in the sample. The V and J genes are TRBV28 and TRBJ1-4; D is perhaps TRBD1 (6 bases). Trimming stripped 2 bases from V and 5 bases from J, with 15 bases between. This CDR3 has 16 residues. CDR1 is MDHEN and CDR2 is SYDVKM in the germline V gene. CDR3 coding DNA: TGTGCCAGCAGTTTAACGCCCAGGGGCCCGAATGAAAAACTGTTTTTT. Protein product: CASSLTPRGPNEKLFF.

This clonotype was detected ten times or more. V usage is TRBV7-8 and J usage is TRBJ2-5, with D uncertain. V dropped 4 bases and J dropped 2 bases, with 8 bases sitting between them. Germline CDR1 SGHVS, CDR2 FQNEAQ. This CDR3 has 13 residues. This chain's CDR3 is CASSYGYQETQYF. DNA of the CDR3: TGTGCCAGCAGCTACGGCTATCAAGAGACCCAGTACTTC.

This clonotype was seen many times. The chain carries TRBV20-1 and TRBJ2-7; 9 bases are a match to TRBD1. The trim removed 0 bases at V and 4 bases at J, leaving 10 bases unmatched. This CDR3 contains 16 residues. From germline, CDR1 is DFQATT and CDR2 SNEGSKA (reference sequence). CDR3 amino acids: CSARDGRTGEYYEQYF. DNA for the CDR3: TGCAGTGCTAGAGATGGAAGGACAGGGGAGTATTACGAGCAGTACTTC.

In this sample, this clonotype turned up a few times. CDR3 in DNA: TGTGCCAGCAGCTATGTCCTCAGGACAGGCAATTCACCCCTCCACTTT. This translates into CASSYVLRTGNSPLHF. The V and J genes are TRBV5-6 and TRBJ1-6, with TRBD1 matching over 7 bases. V shed 3 bases and J 7 bases; nucleotides not matched to a gene: 10. The CDR3 covers 16 residues. CDR1 and CDR2 (germline): SGHDT, YYEEEE.

There are many counts of this clonotype. In DNA form, the CDR3 reads TGTGCCAGCAGTGAAGTCTCCTCGCGGCATGGCTACACCTTC. Translating it yields CASSEVSSRHGYTF. The chain carries TRBV6-1 and TRBJ1-2; D gene unclear. Trimming stripped 1 base from V and 6 bases from J, with 12 bases between. The length of the CDR3 is 14 residues. Germline loops: CDR1 MNHNS, CDR2 SASEGT.

This clonotype was seen many times. CDR3 nucleotides: TGCGCCAGCAGCTTGGGCGTGGACAGGGGATGGGACACAGATACGCAGTATTTT. Translating it yields CASSLGVDRGWDTDTQYF. The V call is TRBV5-1, the J call TRBJ2-3; 9 positions agree with TRBD1. The germline V gene encodes CDR1 SGHRS and CDR2 YFSETQ. The J segment lost 2 bases and the V segment lost 0 bases, leaving 10 bases of the junction unmatched. CDR3 length: 18 amino acids.

This clonotype was detected ten times or more. The chain is built from TRBV20-1 and TRBJ1-1, with D possibly matching TRBD1 (5 bases). The CDR3 runs to 15 residues. Trimming took 3 bases from V and 1 from J, leaving 15 bases between them. Germline lookup yields CDR1 DFQATT and CDR2 SNEGSKA (reference sequence). The CDR3 bases are TGCAGTGCTAGTCTGCCAGGGACGGGGAACACTGAAGCTTTCTTT. Its protein is CSASLPGTGNTEAFF.

A note on this clonotype: The junction differs from germline at one of its ends, possibly a read error. This chain connects TRBV9 to TRBJ2-1, with 7 bases identical to TRBD1. CDR3 length: 12 residues. The germline CDR1 and CDR2 sequences are SGDLS and YYNGEE. In nucleotides, the CDR3 is TGTGTCAGCAGCGGACAGGACAATGAGCAGTTCTTC. It specifies CVSSGQDNEQFF. Using reference TRBV9 and TRBJ2-1 for the parts outside the CDR3, the full variable domain is DSGVTQTPKHLITATGQRVTLRCSPRSGDLSVYWYQQSLDQGLQFLIQYYNGEERAKGNILERFSAQQFPDLHSELNLSSLELGDSALYFCVSSGQDNEQFFGPGTRLTVL.